This T cell receptor (beta chain) was obtained from a study of molecular identifiers for immune sequencing clone quantification. Study-wide context: Replicate experiments took RNA from approximately 20,000 or 100,000 naive CD8 cells, divided it five ways and sequenced four.

This clonotype was observed many times. Its cognate antigen is unknown. TCRdb ran MiXCR on the PCR reads and lists one entry per CDR3 protein. The sample lists tens of thousands of distinct CDR3 sequences; about a sixth were seen once. The CDR3 covers 13 residues. Germline lookup yields CDR1 SGDLS and CDR2 YYNGEE. Trimming cost V 3 bases and J 4 bases; bases outside gene matches: 2. The study, taken as a whole, reports: Spiked Jurkat TCR RNA equivalent to one cell was reportedly detectable in about a million naive cells.

This clonotype originated in a human donor in good health. Some libraries in this study had Jurkat cell RNA spiked in. Sequenced input: naive CD8+ T cells from blood, with Jurkat cell RNA spiked in. The subset denotes: FACS-sorted CD8+CD4-CCR7+CD45RA+ naive T cells. V is TRBV9 and J is TRBJ1-1; 8 nucleotides agree with TRBD1. The CDR3 bases are TGTGCCAGCAGCGGACAGGGGTTCACTGAAGCTTTCTTT. It is translated as CASSGQGFTEAFF.